Reported below is one T cell receptor (beta chain). Its matching antigen is unknown. This record comes from a study of Ad26.COV2.S vaccination and SARS-CoV-2 variants. Treatment defined: 19 received Ad26.COV2.S at low or high dose, single or two shots; roughly five received placebo; per-sample allocation not given. Sampling was done on day 63 after the first vaccine or placebo injection. Regarding the study as a whole: Vaccine recipients posted higher spike-specific TCR breadth than their placebo counterparts.

The J segment lost 7 bases and the V segment lost 1 base, leaving 5 bases of the junction unmatched. The CDR3 extends over 14 amino acids. CDR1 and CDR2 (germline): SEHNR, FQNEAQ (reference sequence). Repertoires were generated with immunoSEQ multiplex PCR, while TCRdb's copy carries only in-frame clones and drops some. The profile shows about 370,000 clones, 75% to 90% of them singletons. The input for sequencing was peripheral blood, taken in a trial of Ad26.COV2.S vaccine versus placebo. This chain joins TRBV7-9 and TRBJ2-3, with 7 bases lining up with TRBD2. The sequence came from a person aged 18-65 years who received the Ad26.COV2.S COVID-19 vaccine or a placebo. The CDR3 loop is CASSLGWDYNTQYF. CDR3 bases: TGTGCCAGCAGCTTAGGTTGGGACTATAATACGCAGTATTTT.